This T cell receptor (beta chain) was retrieved from a study of Graves' ophthalmopathy and Graves' hyperthyroidism. Looked up from germline, CDR1 is MDHEN and CDR2 is SYDVKM. CDR3 length equals 15 residues. V trimming: 2 bases; J trimming: 5 bases; junction bases outside the gene matches: 4. Study-level points and caveats: The majority of expanded thyroid clonotypes above 0.001 frequency also occurred in blood. Sensitivity reached approximately 71% and specificity roughly 72% when the model predicted ophthalmopathy progression.

Concerning this clonotype: The antigen remains unidentified.

RNA transcripts yielded amplified TCR beta CDR3 regions. In the first round, RT-PCR was carried out with HTBI primers, and a multiplex PCR formed the second round. TCRdb recomputed calls from the multiplex PCR reads with MiXCR, one row per CDR3 protein. The sample shows about 700,000 distinct CDR3 sequences, around 40% of them seen only once. Material for sequencing was peripheral blood. The origin of this receptor is an adult man with Graves' ophthalmopathy. The chain carries TRBV28 and TRBJ2-7; 12 positions agree with TRBD1. The CDR3 reads CASSLPGQGANEQYF. CDR3 coding DNA: TGTGCCAGCAGTTTACCGGGACAGGGGGCCAACGAGCAGTACTTC.